These 15 T cell receptor beta chains came from one sample sequenced in a study of blood T cell repertoires in COVID-19. Here immunoSEQ multiplex PCR was the method, and the copy in TCRdb shows in-frame clones only, minus some. Of approximately 56,000 clones detected, 84% appear once; the ten largest clones hold roughly 13%. The source material was peripheral blood. All receptors come from a woman aged 80 or over with acute or convalescent COVID-19.

The chain has TRBV10-3 and TRBJ2-1; the match to TRBD1 covers 7 bases. Germline V lookup: CDR1 ENHRY, CDR2 SYGVKD. The CDR3 has 17 residues. The V gene end was trimmed by 10 bases and the J gene end by 7 bases; junction bases not matched to a gene: 22. This chain's CDR3 is CATRGVPGQQPMNEQFF. The DNA for the CDR3 is TGTGCCACCAGAGGGGTTCCGGGACAGCAACCCATGAATGAGCAGTTCTTC.

This clone has more than one count but fewer than ten. The gene calls are TRBV5-1 and TRBJ1-2, with 10 bases lining up with TRBD1. The length of the CDR3 is 14 residues. CDR1 and CDR2 from the germline V gene are SGHRS and YFSETQ. J was trimmed by 3 bases and V by 5 bases; bases with no gene match: 4. CDR3 in amino acids: CASRTGQGDYGYTF. CDR3 bases: TGCGCCAGCAGAACTGGACAGGGGGACTATGGCTACACCTTC.

This clone was seen at least ten times. This chain uses TRBV28 with TRBJ2-3; possibly TRBD2 for D (5 bases). Germline V gene sequence: CDR1 MDHEN, CDR2 SYDVKM. The germline V and J ends were trimmed by 3 bases and 3 bases, with 10 bases remaining between them. The CDR3 covers 14 residues. CDR3 residues: CASSFVAGTDTQYF. Written as DNA, the CDR3 is TGTGCCAGCAGTTTTGTGGCGGGTACAGATACGCAGTATTTT. The variable domain in full, completed from reference TRBV28 and TRBJ2-3, reads DVKVTQSSRYLVKRTGEKVFLECVQDMDHENMFWYRQDPGLGLRLIYFSYDVKMKEKGDIPEGYSVSREKKERFSLILESASTNQTSMYLCASSFVAGTDTQYFGPGTRLTVL.

The chain is built from TRBV5-1 and TRBJ1-3; possible D gene TRBD1, 6 bases. V was shortened by 0 bases and J by 2 bases, with 12 bases between the two germline ends. This CDR3 is 16 amino acids long. Per germline, CDR1 SGHRS and CDR2 YFSETQ. As DNA, the CDR3 is TGCGCCAGCAGCTTGGGACCACAGGGTACTGGAAACACCATATATTTT. Amino acid sequence: CASSLGPQGTGNTIYF. Combining the CDR3 with reference TRBV5-1 and TRBJ1-3 gives the whole variable domain KAGVTQTPRYLIKTRGQQVTLSCSPISGHRSVSWYQQTPGQGLQFLFEYFSETQRNKGNFPGRFSGRQFSNSRSEMNVSTLELGDSALYLCASSLGPQGTGNTIYFGEGSWLTVV.

The V and J genes are TRBV9 and TRBJ2-3; 8 bases are shared with TRBD1. The CDR3 consists of 15 residues. The V segment lost 3 bases and the J segment 3 bases; nucleotides outside the gene matches: 6. Germline values: CDR1 SGDLS, CDR2 YYNGEE. CDR3 amino acids: CASSERTGRTDTQYF. In DNA, the CDR3 is TGTGCCAGCAGCGAGAGGACAGGGCGAACAGATACGCAGTATTTT.

This chain uses TRBV5-6 with TRBJ2-3; TRBD1 matches 9 bases. The CDR3 has 12 amino acids. The germline gives CDR1 SGHDT, CDR2 YYEEEE. With 4 bases clipped from V and 8 bases from J, the junction kept 2 bases outside the gene matches. For the CDR3, the DNA is TGTGCCAGCAGCGCGGACAGGGGTACGCAGTATTTT. Translation: CASSADRGTQYF. Looking up the rest from reference TRBV5-6 and TRBJ2-3 gives the full variable domain: DAGVTQSPTHLIKTRGQQVTLRCSPKSGHDTVSWYQQALGQGPQFIFQYYEEEERQRGNFPDRFSGHQFPNYSSELNVNALLLGDSALYLCASSADRGTQYFGPGTRLTVL.

The chain combines TRBV6-5 with TRBJ2-3, with D tentatively TRBD1 (6 bases). Looked up from germline, CDR1 is MNHEY and CDR2 is SVGAGI. The CDR3 runs to 14 residues. V lost 5 bases, J lost 2 bases, and 11 bases lay in between. The CDR3 here is CASSRRTDTDTQYF. Written as DNA, the CDR3 is TGTGCCAGCAGTCGTCGGACAGACACAGATACGCAGTATTTT.

The genes are TRBV29-1 and TRBJ2-5, with D possibly matching TRBD2 (6 bases). CDR3 length: 13 residues. Germline CDR1 is SQVTM and CDR2 is ANQGSEA. V was pared by 7 bases and J by 1 base, with 13 bases between. In nucleotides, the CDR3 is TGCAGCGCCGGAGGGAGCCTCCAAGAGACCCAGTACTTC. Translation gives CSAGGSLQETQYF. Full variable domain (missing parts from reference TRBV29-1 and TRBJ2-5): SAVISQKPSRDICQRGTSLTIQCQVDSQVTMMFWYRQQPGQSLTLIATANQGSEATYESGFVIDKFPISRPNLTFSTLTVSNMSPEDSSIYLCSAGGSLQETQYFGPGTRLLVL.

The CDR3 is CAWSVIGEETQYF. CDR3 in DNA: TGTGCCTGGAGTGTCATAGGGGAAGAGACCCAGTACTTC. The gene calls are TRBV30 and TRBJ2-5; weak D call: TRBD1 (5 bases). This CDR3 is built from 13 residues. The V end was cut by 0 bases, the J end by 3 bases, with 8 bases between. Germline V gene data show CDR1 as GTSNPN and CDR2 as SVGIG (reference sequence).

The chain carries TRBV6-5 and TRBJ1-5; 9 nucleotides line up with TRBD1. The V and J ends lost 6 bases and 4 bases, in that order; junction bases with no gene match: 7. The CDR3 extends over 15 amino acids. Germline CDR1 MNHEY, CDR2 SVGAGI. CDR3 residues: CASRGGQGLNQPQHF. The CDR3 nucleotides are TGTGCCAGCAGGGGGGGACAGGGCTTGAATCAGCCCCAGCATTTT.

CDR3 coding DNA: TGCAGCGTCGGCTCAGGGAATGAGCAGTTCTTC. Translated, it gives CSVGSGNEQFF. The chain carries TRBV29-1 and TRBJ2-1; possible D gene TRBD1, 5 bases. V lost 6 bases and J lost 7, with 10 bases in between. This CDR3 has 11 residues. In germline, CDR1 is SQVTM, CDR2 ANQGSEA.

In this sample, this clone turned up once. The chain links TRBV4-1 to TRBJ2-7; unclear D gene. Trimming stripped 3 bases from V and 0 bases from J, with 12 bases between. The CDR3 length is 15 residues. Germline V lookup: CDR1 MGHRA, CDR2 YSYEKL. CDR3 residues: CASSHTPDTSYEQYF. For the CDR3, the DNA is TGCGCCAGCAGCCATACCCCCGACACCTCCTACGAGCAGTACTTC.

The rearrangement joins TRBV6-4 to TRBJ1-4; 7 bases match TRBD1. The V gene's germline CDR1 is MRHNA and CDR2 SNTAGT. The CDR3 sequence is 15 residues long. V lost 5 bases, J lost 5 bases, and 8 bases stayed unmatched. The CDR3 DNA reads as TGTGCCAGCAGTACGATGGACAGGCCGAATGAAAAACTGTTTTTT. Protein: CASSTMDRPNEKLFF.

The gene calls are TRBV29-1 and TRBJ2-1; D might be TRBD2 (7 bases). Trimming removed 7 bases at V and 12 bases at J, with 16 bases between. Germline V gene sequence: CDR1 SQVTM, CDR2 ANQGSEA. CDR3 size: 11 residues. The DNA for the CDR3 is TGCAGCGCCGCGGGGGCAGGGGCGCAGTTCTTC. This gives the protein CSAAGAGAQFF.

J is TRBJ1-3 and V is TRBV21-1; the listed D gene, TRBD1, was not tested against the DNA. TRBV21-1 is flagged as a pseudogene. The CDR3 is 17 residues long. CDR3 in amino acids: CASSKSLWQGKRNTIYF. The CDR3 coding sequence is TGTGCCAGCAGCAAAAGTTTGTGGCAGGGGAAAAGAAACACCATATATTTT.